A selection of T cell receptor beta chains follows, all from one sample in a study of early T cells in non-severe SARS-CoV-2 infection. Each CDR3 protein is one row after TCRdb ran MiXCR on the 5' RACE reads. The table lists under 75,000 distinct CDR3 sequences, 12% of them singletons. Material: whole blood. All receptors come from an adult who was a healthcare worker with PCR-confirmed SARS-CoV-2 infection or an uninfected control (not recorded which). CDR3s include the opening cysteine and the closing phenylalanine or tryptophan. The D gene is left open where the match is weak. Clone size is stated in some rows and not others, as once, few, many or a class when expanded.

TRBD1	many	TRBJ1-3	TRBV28	TGTGCCATCCCGACCCCCTTTATCCGGGACAGGGGGCGCAATGGCTCTGGAAACACCATATATTTT	CAIPTPFIRDRGRNGSGNTIYF
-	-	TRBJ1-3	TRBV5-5	TGTGCCAGCAGCTTGGAAAGCTCTGAAAACACCATATATTTT	CASSLESSENTIYF
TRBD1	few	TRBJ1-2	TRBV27	TGTGCCAGCAGTCCCCTAGACAGGGGGGAGATTGGCTACACCTTC	CASSPLDRGEIGYTF
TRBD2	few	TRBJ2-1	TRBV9	TGTGCCAGCAGCGTAGAGGGGCGGGGGTACAATGAGCAGTTCTTC	CASSVEGRGYNEQFF
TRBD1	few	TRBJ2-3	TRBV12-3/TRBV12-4	TGTGCCAGCAGTGTCCCGGGACAGGGCGGCACAGATACGCAGTATTTT	CASSVPGQGGTDTQYF
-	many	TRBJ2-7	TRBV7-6	TGTGCCAGCAGTTTAGAAGTAGACTACGAGCAGTACTTC	CASSLEVDYEQYF
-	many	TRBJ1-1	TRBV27	TGTGCCAGCAGTGTCAGGGTTTTGACTGAAGCTTTCTTT	CASSVRVLTEAFF
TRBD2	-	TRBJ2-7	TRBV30	TGTGCCTGGAGGGGACTAGCGGGAGATCGCGGCGAGCAGTACTTC	CAWRGLAGDRGEQYF
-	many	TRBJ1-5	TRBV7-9	TGTGCCAGCAGTCCTGGGACCTTGACAGGAAACAATCAGCCCCAGCATTTT	CASSPGTLTGNNQPQHF
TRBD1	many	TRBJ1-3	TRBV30	TGTGCCTGGAGTGGGGGACAGGGCTACACCATATATTTT	CAWSGGQGYTIYF
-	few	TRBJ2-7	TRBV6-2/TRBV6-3	TGTGCCAGCAGCCGGGAACAGTCCTGGGACGAGCAGTACTTC	CASSREQSWDEQYF
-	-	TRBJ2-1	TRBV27	TGTGCCAGCGGGTCGCACCTCTCCTACAATGAGCAGTTCTTC	CASGSHLSYNEQFF
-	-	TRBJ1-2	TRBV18	TGTGCCAGCTCACCAAACTCCCAGGGAGGCGGCTACACCTTC	CASSPNSQGGGYTF
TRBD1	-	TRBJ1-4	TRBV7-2	TGTGCCAGCAGCCCGCACCAGGGGGGCGGTGAAAAACTGTTTTTT	CASSPHQGGGEKLFF